Listed here are 2 T cell receptor beta chains from one sample, sequenced in a study of control samples from healthy donors and cancer patients. Assay: immunoSEQ multiplex PCR; the TCRdb copy retains only in-frame clones and omits some. The sample contains under 80,000 clones, about 93% of which appear only once. Input material: blood. These receptors all stem from a woman aged 40 to 50 in good health.

A note on this clone: At the DNA level, this CDR3 is encoded by other sequences in the same sample as well. CDR3 DNA: TGTGCCAGCAGTCCGTCGTCTCTCTCAGAGCAGTACTTC. Translated: CASSPSSLSEQYF. This sequence joins TRBV12-3 or TRBV12-4 and TRBJ2-7; no reliable D call. This CDR3 has 13 amino acids. Trimming took 5 bases from V and 7 from J, leaving 15 bases between them.

The chain has TRBV5-1 and TRBJ2-7; D not resolved. V dropped 0 bases and J dropped 0 bases, with 7 bases sitting between them. This CDR3 is built from 14 residues. Germline assignment: CDR1 SGHRS and CDR2 YFSETQ. The CDR3 DNA reads as TGCGCCAGCAGCTTGGGATGGGGCTCCTACGAGCAGTACTTC. Translation gives CASSLGWGSYEQYF.